The clone carrying this T cell receptor (beta chain) has only a few counts. The antigen remains undetermined. CDR1 MNHEY and CDR2 SVGAGI come from the germline V gene. The V segment lost 5 bases and the J segment 9 bases; nucleotides outside the gene matches: 5. There are 13 residues in the CDR3. 13 Jbeta primers and 60 Vbeta primers were used for the PCR. Original analysis: The count from a later analysis was about 80 million unique TCR beta chains, 9.5 million to 11 million of them shared. Only in-frame clones appear in the TCRdb table, and some are missing; sequencing was by immunoSEQ multiplex PCR. That table is the source of V, J and clone size, and D and trimming were worked out from the DNA. Here the sample spans about 200,000 clones, roughly 80% being singletons. This specimen comes from a study of cytomegalovirus exposure and HLA in healthy donors. Study-level findings and limits: Overall, around 160 TCR beta chains were annotated as cytomegalovirus-associated. When the data were analyzed later, several of the most significant clusters appeared to be linked to common viral pathogens. Prior analysis indicated that the majority of TCR beta V segments exhibited productivity approximately 87% or approximately 30% of the time.

The sample taken for sequencing was PBMCs. The chain combines TRBV6-5 with TRBJ2-1, with 9 nucleotides matching TRBD2. The TCR originated in a man aged 40-49 years in good health and CMV-seropositive. The CDR3 bases are TGTGCCAGCAGTAAGCGGGAGGCTTGTGAGCAGTTCTTC. It encodes CASSKREACEQFF.